This T cell receptor beta chain was identified in a study of CD8 T cells in ankylosing spondylitis. General study findings and limits: Ankylosing spondylitis blood appeared to carry a characteristic TCR beta motif of 7 or 8 highly homologous variants. Significant enrichment of disease-linked clones was reported in matched ankylosing spondylitis synovial fluid. Past studies reported some motif variants in reactive arthritis synovial fluid and blood.

TCRdb independently ran MiXCR on the 5' RACE reads; one entry per CDR3 protein. The sample holds roughly 700,000 distinct CDR3 sequences, about 20% seen once. This clonotype was picked up a small number of times. No antigen is known for it. The source material was blood, either unsorted or a sorted T cell fraction (not recorded which). The sequence was obtained from a male donor with ankylosing spondylitis.

The CDR3 here is CASSYGHLNQPQHF. For the CDR3, the DNA is TGTGCCAGCAGTTACGGACACCTCAATCAGCCCCAGCATTTT. V usage is TRBV12-3 or TRBV12-4 and J usage is TRBJ1-5, with D perhaps matching TRBD1 (5 bases). Trimming removed 4 bases from V and 3 bases from J, with 10 bases in between. The CDR3 covers 14 residues.